The clone carrying this TCR beta chain was seen more than once but under ten times. This CDR3 has 15 residues. Trimming left V 7 bases short and J 1 base short, with 14 bases between. Germline V CDR1 and CDR2: LNHDA, SQIVND (reference sequence). This entry comes from a study of graft-versus-host responses after intestinal transplantation. Clones were read by immunoSEQ multiplex PCR, and TCRdb kept only the in-frame ones, dropping some. The sample holds about 18,000 clones, 35% to 45% seen once. The chain uses TRBV19 and TRBJ1-5, with D perhaps matching TRBD1 (5 bases). The material sequenced was alloreactive CD4+ T cells from a mixed lymphocyte reaction culture, taken before intestinal transplant. Subset indicated: CFSE-low proliferating T cells sorted from approximately six-day pre-transplant mixed lymphocyte reaction (GvH or HvG direction). The sequence came from a human patient who received an intestinal transplant. Here the CDR3 DNA reads TGTGCCAGTACCACCTTGCAGGGAAGCAATCAGCCCCAGCATTTT. It encodes CASTTLQGSNQPQHF.